The source of this TCR beta chain is a study of cytomegalovirus exposure and HLA in healthy donors. The primer mix had 60 Vbeta and 13 Jbeta primers. Sequencing was performed with immunoSEQ multiplex PCR; in TCRdb, only in-frame clones are kept and a portion is missing. Of a few hundred thousand clones in the sample, about four fifths were seen once. V dropped 2 bases and J dropped 1 base, with 12 bases sitting between them. The CDR3 extends over 15 amino acids. CDR1 SGHRS and CDR2 YFSETQ come from the germline V gene. In regard to this clone: The sample contains more than one DNA sequence encoding this CDR3.

The chain joins TRBV5-1 to TRBJ1-1; D gene uncertain. This receptor was obtained from a girl aged 2-15 years in good health and CMV-seronegative. Sequencing was done on a sample of PBMCs. The CDR3 protein is CASSFDEGWNTEAFF. CDR3 sequence (DNA): TGCGCCAGCAGCTTTGATGAGGGCTGGAACACTGAAGCTTTCTTT.